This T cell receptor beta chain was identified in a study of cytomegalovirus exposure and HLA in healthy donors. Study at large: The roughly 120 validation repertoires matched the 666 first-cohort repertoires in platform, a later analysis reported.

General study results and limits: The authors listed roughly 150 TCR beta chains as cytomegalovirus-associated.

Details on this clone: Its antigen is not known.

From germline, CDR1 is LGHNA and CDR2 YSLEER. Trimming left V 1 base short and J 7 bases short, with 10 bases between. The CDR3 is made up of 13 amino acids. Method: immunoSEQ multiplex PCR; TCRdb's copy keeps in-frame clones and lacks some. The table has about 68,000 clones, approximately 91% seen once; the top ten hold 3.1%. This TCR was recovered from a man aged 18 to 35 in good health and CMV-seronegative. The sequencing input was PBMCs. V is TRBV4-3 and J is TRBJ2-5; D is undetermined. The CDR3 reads CASSQVRIGTQYF. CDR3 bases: TGCGCCAGCAGCCAAGTCAGAATTGGGACCCAGTACTTC.